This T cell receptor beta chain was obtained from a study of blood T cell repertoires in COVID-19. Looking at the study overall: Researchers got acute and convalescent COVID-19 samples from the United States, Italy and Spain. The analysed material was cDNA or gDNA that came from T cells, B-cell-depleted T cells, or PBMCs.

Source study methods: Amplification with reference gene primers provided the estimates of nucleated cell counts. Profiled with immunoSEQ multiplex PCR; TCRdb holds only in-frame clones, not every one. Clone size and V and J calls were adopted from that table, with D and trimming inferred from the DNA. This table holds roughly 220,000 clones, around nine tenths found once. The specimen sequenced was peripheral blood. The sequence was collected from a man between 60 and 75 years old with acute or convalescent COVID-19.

The CDR3 DNA follows: TGTGCCAGCAGTTTCGTGATAGCTAATAATTCACCCCTCCACTTT. It yields the protein CASSFVIANNSPLHF. V gene TRBV6-2 or TRBV6-3 combines with J gene TRBJ1-6; no firm D call. V was cut by 4 bases and J by 5 bases, with 12 bases left in between. The CDR3 is 15 residues long. Per germline, CDR1 MNHEY and CDR2 SVGEGT.